The clone carrying this T cell receptor beta chain was recorded only once. Antigen specificity is unknown. A deep-level run was used for the assay. In the original processing: ImmunoSEQ output held junction-only sequences without quality scores, so filtering differed. Produced via immunoSEQ multiplex PCR; TCRdb's table is partial and in-frame only. For V, J and clone size, that table is used; D and trimming come from the DNA. The sample consists of some 2.1 million clones, about 95% of them appearing once. This record belongs to a study of shared clonotypes between healthy human individuals. As defined, naive CD8 cells were CD45RO-negative and positively selected for CCR7, with terminally differentiated effector memory CD45RA+ cells excluded. Adult donors, all healthy and HIV-negative, had no recent acute infections or vaccinations. Study-wide results and limits: Few donors restricted represented genetic and exposure-history diversity.

The source is a man younger than 35 in good health. Sequencing input: naive CD8+ T cells sorted from blood.

The chain's CDR3 is CASFYTGANVLTF. The CDR3 region has the DNA TGTGCCTCTTTTTATACTGGGGCCAACGTCCTGACTTTC. The chain has TRBV5-4 and TRBJ2-6; D ambiguous. Trimming removed 10 bases at V and 2 bases at J, with 10 bases between. The CDR3 is 13 amino acids. CDR1 is SGHNT, CDR2 YYREEE, per germline (reference sequence). Supplemented by reference TRBV5-4 and TRBJ2-6, the full variable domain reads ETGVTQSPTHLIKTRGQQVTLRCSSQSGHNTVSWYQQALGQGPQFIFQYYREEENGRGNFPPRFSGLQFPNYSSELNVNALELDDSALYLCASFYTGANVLTFGAGSRLTVL.